Following are 15 T cell receptor beta chains from one sample sequenced in a study of blood T cell repertoires in COVID-19. This table comes from immunoSEQ multiplex PCR, and its TCRdb copy is limited to in-frame clones, with some not included. The sample lists 97,000 or so clones, roughly 92% seen once, with approximately 2% in the top ten. The sample comprised peripheral blood. The receptors shown here come from a woman between 50 and 59 years old with COVID-19, enrolled during active disease.

This chain uses TRBV4-3 with TRBJ1-2; no firm D call. V shed 0 bases and J shed 0 bases, with 17 bases lying between them. Per the germline V gene, CDR1 is LGHNA and CDR2 is YSLEER. The CDR3 runs 18 residues. CDR3 residues: CASSQDMQAQLSNYGYTF. The CDR3 nucleotides read TGCGCCAGCAGCCAAGATATGCAGGCTCAGCTCTCTAACTATGGCTACACCTTC.

Only a few counts were recorded for this clone. The J gene is TRBJ2-1, the V gene TRBV30; 9 bases fit TRBD2. The CDR3 extends over 15 amino acids. Germline values: CDR1 GTSNPN, CDR2 SVGIG (reference sequence). V lost 4 bases to trimming and J lost 7 bases; unmatched junction nucleotides: 11. CDR3 in amino acids: CAWTLAGAWGNEQFF. In DNA, the CDR3 is TGTGCCTGGACCTTAGCGGGGGCGTGGGGGAATGAGCAGTTCTTC. Combining the CDR3 with reference TRBV30 and TRBJ2-1 gives the whole variable domain SQTIHQWPATLVQPVGSPLSLECTVEGTSNPNLYWYRQAAGRGLQLLFYSVGIGQISSEVPQNLSASRPQDRQFILSSKKLLLSDSGFYLCAWTLAGAWGNEQFFGPGTRLTVL.

The V gene is TRBV5-8, the J gene TRBJ1-6; tentative D call: TRBD1 (5 bases). CDR1 and CDR2 (germline): SGHTS, YDEGEE. The CDR3 is 14 residues long. Trimming removed 2 bases at V and 9 bases at J, with 12 bases between. In DNA, the CDR3 is TGTGCCAGCAGCTTTGTTCAGGGAGGTTCACCCCTCCACTTT. Translation gives CASSFVQGGSPLHF. The full variable domain, its missing parts supplied by reference TRBV5-8 and TRBJ1-6, is EAGVTQSPTHLIKTRGQQATLRCSPISGHTSVYWYQQALGLGLQFLLWYDEGEERNRGNFPPRFSGRQFPNYSSELNVNALELEDSALYLCASSFVQGGSPLHFGNGTRLTVT.

The rearrangement links TRBV19 to TRBJ1-1, with D maybe TRBD1 (5 bases). The CDR3 totals 14 residues. V was pared by 7 bases and J by 0 bases, with 12 bases between. Germline V lookup: CDR1 LNHDA, CDR2 SQIVND (reference sequence). The CDR3 reads CASTHQGMNTEAFF. The DNA of the CDR3 is TGTGCCAGTACTCATCAGGGAATGAACACTGAAGCTTTCTTT.

The chain carries TRBV6-1 and TRBJ1-5; a weak D match, TRBD1 (5 bases). The V end lost 1 base, the J end lost 10 bases, and 14 bases lay between the germline ends. Germline V gives CDR1 MNHNS, CDR2 SASEGT. The CDR3 consists of 14 residues. CDR3: CASSEGGVPVPQHF. CDR3 nucleotides: TGTGCCAGCAGTGAAGGGGGCGTCCCTGTTCCCCAGCATTTT.

This chain links TRBV7-8 with TRBJ1-2; 7 bases fit TRBD1. The CDR3 runs to 19 residues. Germline values: CDR1 SGHVS, CDR2 FQNEAQ. Trimming took 1 base from V and 0 from J; bases not matched to a gene: 14. The CDR3 DNA is TGTGCCAGCAGCTTAGGGGTAGGGGGCAGGGTCACTACTAACTATGGCTACACCTTC. Protein: CASSLGVGGRVTTNYGYTF.

V is TRBV2 and J is TRBJ1-5; maybe TRBD1 (5 bases). CDR1 SNHLY and CDR2 FYNNEI come from the germline V gene. This CDR3 is built from 15 residues. Trimming shortened V by 7 bases and J by 0 bases, and 13 bases separated the two germline ends. CDR3: CASKWNTGSNQPQHF. The DNA of the CDR3 is TGTGCCAGCAAGTGGAATACAGGTAGCAATCAGCCCCAGCATTTT.

The rearrangement uses TRBV19 and TRBJ1-1; no clear D. The V and J ends lost 3 bases and 7 bases respectively, with 9 bases between them. Germline V lookup: CDR1 LNHDA, CDR2 SQIVND (reference sequence). This CDR3 region has 12 residues. CDR3 nucleotides: TGTGCCAGTAGTATCCGGGGAAATGAAGCTTTCTTT. Its protein is CASSIRGNEAFF.

V is TRBV18 and J is TRBJ1-6; TRBD1 aligns across 7 bases. Trimming removed 4 bases from V and 7 bases from J; junction bases left unmatched: 10. The CDR3 loop spans 16 amino acids. Germline loops: CDR1 KGHSH, CDR2 LQKENI. The CDR3 region has the DNA TGTGCCAGCTCACGAGCTACCGGGACAGTCAATTCACCCCTCCACTTT. Translation: CASSRATGTVNSPLHF.

This clone was picked up a small number of times. This sequence joins TRBV3-1 (or the pseudogene TRBV3-2) and TRBJ1-5; no clear D gene. V lost 3 bases to trimming and J lost 3 bases, with 12 bases between them. CDR3 length: 15 residues. The V gene's germline CDR1 is LGHDT and CDR2 YNNKEL (reference sequence). The CDR3 DNA follows: TGTGCCAGCAGCCAGGACTTACAGTTCAATCAGCCCCAGCATTTT. Protein sequence: CASSQDLQFNQPQHF.

The V call is TRBV18, the J call TRBJ2-7; 9 nucleotides agree with TRBD1. The CDR3 totals 16 residues. The V gene's germline CDR1 is KGHSH and CDR2 LQKENI. V was pared by 6 bases and J by 6 bases, with 15 bases of the junction left unmatched. CDR3 in amino acids: CASSREQGAGGGEQYV. The CDR3 DNA sequence: TGTGCCAGCTCCCGCGAACAGGGGGCAGGAGGGGGCGAGCAGTACGTC.

The rearrangement joins TRBV30 to TRBJ1-2; TRBD1 might be the D (5 bases). The length of the CDR3 is 15 residues. Deletions cut 2 bases from V and 12 bases from J, with 25 bases between. Germline CDR1 and CDR2: GTSNPN and SVGIG (reference sequence). The CDR3 nucleotides read TGTGCCTGGAGTAGAGACCAGGGCATAGTTGGAAGGCACACCTTC. It specifies CAWSRDQGIVGRHTF.

The V gene is TRBV12-3 or TRBV12-4, the J gene TRBJ1-1, with 8 bases identical to TRBD1. After removal of 8 bases from V and 11 bases from J, the junction contained 10 bases not matched to a gene. The CDR3 sequence is 12 residues long. CDR3 sequence: CASGPGGASAFF. The CDR3 DNA is TGTGCCAGCGGACCAGGGGGCGCCTCGGCTTTCTTT.

The chain recombines TRBV19 with TRBJ1-5; D might be TRBD1 (5 bases). Germline V lookup: CDR1 LNHDA, CDR2 SQIVND (reference sequence). V lost 7 bases to trimming and J lost 0 bases, with 16 bases between them. The CDR3 spans 16 residues. CDR3 in amino acids: CASTQPGIYSNQPQHF. The DNA for the CDR3 is TGTGCCAGTACCCAGCCAGGGATCTATAGCAATCAGCCCCAGCATTTT.

The CDR3 reads CASSEGIQGTDQPQHF. In DNA, the CDR3 is TGTGCCAGCAGTGAAGGTATCCAGGGAACGGACCAGCCCCAGCATTTT. The chain recombines TRBV2 with TRBJ1-5, with a weak D call TRBD1 (5 bases). From germline, CDR1 is SNHLY and CDR2 FYNNEI. CDR3 length equals 16 residues. Trimming cost V 1 base and J 7 bases, with 17 bases left between them.